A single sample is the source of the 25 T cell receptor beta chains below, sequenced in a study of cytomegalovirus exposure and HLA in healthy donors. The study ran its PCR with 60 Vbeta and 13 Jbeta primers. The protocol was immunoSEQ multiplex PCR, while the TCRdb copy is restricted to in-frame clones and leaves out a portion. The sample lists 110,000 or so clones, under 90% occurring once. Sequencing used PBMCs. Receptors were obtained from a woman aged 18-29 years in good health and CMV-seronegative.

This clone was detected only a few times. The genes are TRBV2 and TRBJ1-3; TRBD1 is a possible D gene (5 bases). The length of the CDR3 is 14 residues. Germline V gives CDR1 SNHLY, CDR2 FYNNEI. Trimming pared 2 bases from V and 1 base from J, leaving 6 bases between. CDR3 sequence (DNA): TGTGCCAGCAGTGAACACAGGTCTGGAAACACCATATATTTT. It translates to CASSEHRSGNTIYF.

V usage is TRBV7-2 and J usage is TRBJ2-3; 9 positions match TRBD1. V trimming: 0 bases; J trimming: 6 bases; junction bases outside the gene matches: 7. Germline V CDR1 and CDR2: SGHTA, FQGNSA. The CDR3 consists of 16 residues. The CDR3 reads CASSLAGQGGTDTQYF. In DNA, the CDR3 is TGTGCCAGCAGCTTAGCGGGACAGGGCGGTACCGATACGCAGTATTTT.

The CDR3 loop is CASSRGRALFYGYTF. CDR3 DNA: TGTGCCAGCAGCCGCGGCAGGGCCCTATTCTATGGCTACACCTTC. The gene calls are TRBV5-6 and TRBJ1-2, with TRBD1 as a possible D gene (5 bases). Germline V gene lookup returns CDR1 SGHDT and CDR2 YYEEEE. V was cut by 4 bases and J by 4 bases, with 17 bases left in between. The CDR3 runs to 15 residues.

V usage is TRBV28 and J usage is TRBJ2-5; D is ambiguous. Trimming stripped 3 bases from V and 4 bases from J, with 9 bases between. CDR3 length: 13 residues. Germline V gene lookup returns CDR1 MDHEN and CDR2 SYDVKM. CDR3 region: CASSFLTRETQYF. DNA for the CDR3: TGTGCCAGCAGTTTTCTCACTCGAGAGACCCAGTACTTC.

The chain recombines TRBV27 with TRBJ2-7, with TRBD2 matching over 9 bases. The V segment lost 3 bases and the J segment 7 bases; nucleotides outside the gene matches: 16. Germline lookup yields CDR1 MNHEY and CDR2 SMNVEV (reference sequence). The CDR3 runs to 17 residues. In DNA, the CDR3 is TGTGCCAGCAGTTTCGGAAAGGCGGGAGGGCCTAGGGATGAGCAGTACTTC. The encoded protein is CASSFGKAGGPRDEQYF.

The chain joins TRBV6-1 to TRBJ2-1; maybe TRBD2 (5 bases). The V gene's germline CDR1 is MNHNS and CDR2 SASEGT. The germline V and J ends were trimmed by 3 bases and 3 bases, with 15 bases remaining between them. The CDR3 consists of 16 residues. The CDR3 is CASSDSLARHYNEQFF. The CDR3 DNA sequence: TGTGCCAGCAGTGATTCATTAGCGCGGCACTACAATGAGCAGTTCTTC.

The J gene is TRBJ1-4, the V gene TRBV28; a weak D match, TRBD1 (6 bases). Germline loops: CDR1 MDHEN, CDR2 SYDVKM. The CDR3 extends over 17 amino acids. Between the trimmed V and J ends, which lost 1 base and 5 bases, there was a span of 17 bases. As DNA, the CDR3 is TGTGCCAGCAGTTTATCAGGAGGGGGGGCGCTAAATGAAAAACTGTTTTTT. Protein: CASSLSGGGALNEKLFF.

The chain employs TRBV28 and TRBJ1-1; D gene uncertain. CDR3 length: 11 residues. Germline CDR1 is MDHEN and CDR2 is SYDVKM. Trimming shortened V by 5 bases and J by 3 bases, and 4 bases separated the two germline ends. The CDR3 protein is CASSPDTEAFF. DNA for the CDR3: TGTGCCAGCAGTCCCGACACTGAAGCTTTCTTT.

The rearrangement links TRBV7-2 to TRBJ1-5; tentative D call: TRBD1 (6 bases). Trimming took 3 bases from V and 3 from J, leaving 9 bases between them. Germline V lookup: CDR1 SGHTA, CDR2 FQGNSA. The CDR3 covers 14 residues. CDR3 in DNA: TGTGCCAGCAGCTTGCAGGGGACCAATCAGCCCCAGCATTTT. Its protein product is CASSLQGTNQPQHF. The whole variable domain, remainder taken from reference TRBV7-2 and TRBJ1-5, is GAGVSQSPSNKVTEKGKDVELRCDPISGHTALYWYRQSLGQGLEFLIYFQGNSAPDKSGLPSDRFSAERTGGSVSTLTIQRTQQEDSAVYLCASSLQGTNQPQHFGDGTRLSIL.

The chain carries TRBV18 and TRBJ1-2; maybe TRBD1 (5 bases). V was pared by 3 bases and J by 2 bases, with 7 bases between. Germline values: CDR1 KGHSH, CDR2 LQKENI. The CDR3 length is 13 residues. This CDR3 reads CASSPGRNYGYTF. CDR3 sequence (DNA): TGTGCCAGCTCACCGGGGCGGAACTATGGCTACACCTTC. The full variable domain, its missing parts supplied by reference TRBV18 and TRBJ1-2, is NAGVMQNPRHLVRRRGQEARLRCSPMKGHSHVYWYRQLPEEGLKFMVYLQKENIIDESGMPKERFSAEFPKEGPSILRIQQVVRGDSAAYFCASSPGRNYGYTFGSGTRLTVV.

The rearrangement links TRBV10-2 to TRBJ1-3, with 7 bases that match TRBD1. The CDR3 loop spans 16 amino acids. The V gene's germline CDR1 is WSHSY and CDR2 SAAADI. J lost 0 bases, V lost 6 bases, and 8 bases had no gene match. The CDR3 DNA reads TGCGCCAGCAGCCACGGGACAGCACTCTCTGGAAACACCATATATTTT. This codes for CASSHGTALSGNTIYF.

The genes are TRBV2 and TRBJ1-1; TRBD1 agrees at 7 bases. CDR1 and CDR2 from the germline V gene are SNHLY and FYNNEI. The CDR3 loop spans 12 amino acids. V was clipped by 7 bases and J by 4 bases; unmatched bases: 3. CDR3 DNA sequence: TGTGCCAGCAAGGGGGCCGGCACTGAAGCTTTCTTT. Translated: CASKGAGTEAFF.

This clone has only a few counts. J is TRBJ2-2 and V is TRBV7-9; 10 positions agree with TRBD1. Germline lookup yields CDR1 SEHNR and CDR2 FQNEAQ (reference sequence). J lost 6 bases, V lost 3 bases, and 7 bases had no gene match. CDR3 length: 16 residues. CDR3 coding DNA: TGTGCCAGCAGCTTGGGATCCGGGACAGGGGCCGGGGAGCTGTTTTTT. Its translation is CASSLGSGTGAGELFF.

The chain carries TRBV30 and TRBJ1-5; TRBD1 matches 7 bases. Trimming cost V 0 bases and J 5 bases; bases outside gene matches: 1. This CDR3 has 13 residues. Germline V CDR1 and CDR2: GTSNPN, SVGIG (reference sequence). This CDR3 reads CAWSVGGDQPQHF. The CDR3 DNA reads TGTGCCTGGAGTGTAGGGGGCGATCAGCCCCAGCATTTT. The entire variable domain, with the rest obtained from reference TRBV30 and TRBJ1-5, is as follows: SQTIHQWPATLVQPVGSPLSLECTVEGTSNPNLYWYRQAAGRGLQLLFYSVGIGQISSEVPQNLSASRPQDRQFILSSKKLLLSDSGFYLCAWSVGGDQPQHFGDGTRLSIL.

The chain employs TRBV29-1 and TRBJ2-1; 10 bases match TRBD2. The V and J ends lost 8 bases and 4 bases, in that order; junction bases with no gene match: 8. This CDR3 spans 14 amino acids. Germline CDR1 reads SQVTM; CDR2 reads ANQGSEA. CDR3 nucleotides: TGCAGCCCTATGAGGACTAGCGGTTACAATGAGCAGTTCTTC. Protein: CSPMRTSGYNEQFF.

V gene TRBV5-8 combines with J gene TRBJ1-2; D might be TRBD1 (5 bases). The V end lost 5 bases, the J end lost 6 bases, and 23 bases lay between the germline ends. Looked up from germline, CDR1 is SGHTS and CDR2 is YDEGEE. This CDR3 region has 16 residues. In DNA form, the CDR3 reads TGTGCCAGCAGTATAAATTTTTTCGCAGGGAGGGATGGCTACACCTTC. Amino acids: CASSINFFAGRDGYTF.

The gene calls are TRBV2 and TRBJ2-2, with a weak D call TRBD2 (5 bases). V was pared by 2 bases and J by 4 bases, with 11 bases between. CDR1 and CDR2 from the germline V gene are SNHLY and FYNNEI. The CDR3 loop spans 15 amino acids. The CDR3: CASSESGYGTGELFF. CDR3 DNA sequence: TGTGCCAGCAGTGAAAGCGGTTACGGCACCGGGGAGCTGTTTTTT.

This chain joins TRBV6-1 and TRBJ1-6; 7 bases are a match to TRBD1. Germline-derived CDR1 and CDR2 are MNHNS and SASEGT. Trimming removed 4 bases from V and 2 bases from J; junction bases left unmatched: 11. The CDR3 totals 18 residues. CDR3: CASSAEGANGPYNSPLHF. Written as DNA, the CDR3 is TGTGCCAGCAGTGCGGAGGGGGCGAACGGCCCCTATAATTCACCCCTCCACTTT.

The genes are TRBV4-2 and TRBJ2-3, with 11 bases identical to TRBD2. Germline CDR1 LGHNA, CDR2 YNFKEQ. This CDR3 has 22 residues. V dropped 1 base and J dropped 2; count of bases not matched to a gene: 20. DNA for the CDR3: TGTGCCAGCAGCCAAGCCCTCCTACTAGCGGGAGAGGGTTCGGGATTCACAGATACGCAGTATTTT. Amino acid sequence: CASSQALLLAGEGSGFTDTQYF.

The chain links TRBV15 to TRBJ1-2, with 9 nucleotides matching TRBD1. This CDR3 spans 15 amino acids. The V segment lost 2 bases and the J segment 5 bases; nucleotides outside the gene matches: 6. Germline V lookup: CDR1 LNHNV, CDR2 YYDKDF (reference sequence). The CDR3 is CATSRNLDRGYGYTF. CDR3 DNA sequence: TGTGCCACCAGCAGAAACCTAGACAGGGGGTATGGCTACACCTTC.

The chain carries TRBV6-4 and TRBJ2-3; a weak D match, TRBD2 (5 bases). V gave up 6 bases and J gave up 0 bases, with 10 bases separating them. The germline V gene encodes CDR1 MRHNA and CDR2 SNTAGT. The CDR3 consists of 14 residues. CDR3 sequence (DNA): TGTGCCAGCAGAAACAGCGGCAGCACAGATACGCAGTATTTT. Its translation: CASRNSGSTDTQYF.

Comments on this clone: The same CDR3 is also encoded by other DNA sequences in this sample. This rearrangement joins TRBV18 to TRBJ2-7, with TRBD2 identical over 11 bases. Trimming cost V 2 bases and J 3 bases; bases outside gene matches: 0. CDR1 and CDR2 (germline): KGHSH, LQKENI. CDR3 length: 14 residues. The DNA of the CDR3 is TGTGCCAGCTCACCAACTAGCGGGAGCTACGAGCAGTACTTC. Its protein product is CASSPTSGSYEQYF.

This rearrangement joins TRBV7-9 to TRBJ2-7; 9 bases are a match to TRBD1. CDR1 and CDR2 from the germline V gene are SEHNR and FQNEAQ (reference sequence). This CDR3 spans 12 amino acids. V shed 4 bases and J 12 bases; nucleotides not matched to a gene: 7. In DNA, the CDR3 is TGTGCCAGCAGCTGGGGACAGGGAGAACCGTACTTC. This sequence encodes CASSWGQGEPYF.

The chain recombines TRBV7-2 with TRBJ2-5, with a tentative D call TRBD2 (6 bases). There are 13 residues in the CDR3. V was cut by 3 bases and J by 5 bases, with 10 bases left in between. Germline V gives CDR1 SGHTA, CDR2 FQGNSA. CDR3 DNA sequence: TGTGCCAGCAGCTTGACTAGAGGGGAGACCCAGTACTTC. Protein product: CASSLTRGETQYF.

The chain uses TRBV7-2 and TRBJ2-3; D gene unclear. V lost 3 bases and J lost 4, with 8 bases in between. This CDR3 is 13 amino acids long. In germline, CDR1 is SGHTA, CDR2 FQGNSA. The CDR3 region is CASSFAGADTQYF. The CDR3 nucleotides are TGTGCCAGCAGCTTTGCAGGCGCAGATACGCAGTATTTT.